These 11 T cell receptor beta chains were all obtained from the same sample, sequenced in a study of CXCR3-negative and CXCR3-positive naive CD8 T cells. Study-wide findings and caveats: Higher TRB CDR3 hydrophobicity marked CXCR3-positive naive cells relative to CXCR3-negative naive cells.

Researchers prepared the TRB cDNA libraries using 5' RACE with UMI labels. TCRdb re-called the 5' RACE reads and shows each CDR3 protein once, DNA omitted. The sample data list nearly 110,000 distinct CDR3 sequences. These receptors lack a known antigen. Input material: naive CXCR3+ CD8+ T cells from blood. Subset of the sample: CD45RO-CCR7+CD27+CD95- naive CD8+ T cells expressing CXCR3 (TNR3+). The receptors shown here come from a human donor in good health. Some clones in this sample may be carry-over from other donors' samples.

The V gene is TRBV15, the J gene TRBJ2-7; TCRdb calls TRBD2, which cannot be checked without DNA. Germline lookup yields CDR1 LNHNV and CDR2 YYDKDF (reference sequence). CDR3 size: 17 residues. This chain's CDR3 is CATSRDLRGLVGYEQYF.

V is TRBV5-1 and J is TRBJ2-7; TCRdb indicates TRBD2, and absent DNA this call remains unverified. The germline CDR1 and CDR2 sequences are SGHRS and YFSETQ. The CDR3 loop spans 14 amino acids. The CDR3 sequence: CASSPLTESYEQYF. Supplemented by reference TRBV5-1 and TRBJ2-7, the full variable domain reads KAGVTQTPRYLIKTRGQQVTLSCSPISGHRSVSWYQQTPGQGLQFLFEYFSETQRNKGNFPGRFSGRQFSNSRSEMNVSTLELGDSALYLCASSPLTESYEQYFGPGTRLTVT.

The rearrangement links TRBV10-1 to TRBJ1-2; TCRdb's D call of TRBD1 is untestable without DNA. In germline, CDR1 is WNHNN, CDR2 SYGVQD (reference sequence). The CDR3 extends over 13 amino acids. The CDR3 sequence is CASSAGEDYGYTF.

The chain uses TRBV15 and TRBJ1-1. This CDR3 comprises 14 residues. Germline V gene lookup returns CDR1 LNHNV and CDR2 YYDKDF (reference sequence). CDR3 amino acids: CATSRDREGAEAFF.

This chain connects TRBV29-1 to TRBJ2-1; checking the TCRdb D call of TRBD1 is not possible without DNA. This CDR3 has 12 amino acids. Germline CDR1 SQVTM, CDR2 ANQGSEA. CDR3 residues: CSVEAGGNEQFF.

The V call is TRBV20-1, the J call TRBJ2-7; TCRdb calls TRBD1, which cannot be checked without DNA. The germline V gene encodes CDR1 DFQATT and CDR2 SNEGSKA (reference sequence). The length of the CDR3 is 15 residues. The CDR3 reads CSARDRQGTAYEQYF.

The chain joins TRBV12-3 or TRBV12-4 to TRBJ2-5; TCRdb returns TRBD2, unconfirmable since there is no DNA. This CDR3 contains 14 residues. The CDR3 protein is CASSFGGIGETQYF.

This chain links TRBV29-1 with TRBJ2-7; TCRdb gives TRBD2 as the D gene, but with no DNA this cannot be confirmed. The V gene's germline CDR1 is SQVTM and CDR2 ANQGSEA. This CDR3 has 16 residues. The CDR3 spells CSVEGTSGAPTYEQYF.

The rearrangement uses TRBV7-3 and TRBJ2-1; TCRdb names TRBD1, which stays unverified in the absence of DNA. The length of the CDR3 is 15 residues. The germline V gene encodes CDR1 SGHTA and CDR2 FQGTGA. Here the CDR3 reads CASSLFVGGPSEQFF. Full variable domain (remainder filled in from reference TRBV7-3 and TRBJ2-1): GAGVSQTPSNKVTEKGKYVELRCDPISGHTALYWYRQSLGQGPEFLIYFQGTGAADDSGLPNDRFFAVRPEGSVSTLKIQRTERGDSAVYLCASSLFVGGPSEQFFGPGTRLTVL.

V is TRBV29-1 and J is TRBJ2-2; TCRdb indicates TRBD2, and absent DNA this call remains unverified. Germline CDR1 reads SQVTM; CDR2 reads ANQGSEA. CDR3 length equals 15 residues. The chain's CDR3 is CSVEESGFETGELFF.

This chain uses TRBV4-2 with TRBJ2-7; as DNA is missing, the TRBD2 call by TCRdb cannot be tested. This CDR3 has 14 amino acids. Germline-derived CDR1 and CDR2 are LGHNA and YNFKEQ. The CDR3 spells CASSQEGLTYEQYF.